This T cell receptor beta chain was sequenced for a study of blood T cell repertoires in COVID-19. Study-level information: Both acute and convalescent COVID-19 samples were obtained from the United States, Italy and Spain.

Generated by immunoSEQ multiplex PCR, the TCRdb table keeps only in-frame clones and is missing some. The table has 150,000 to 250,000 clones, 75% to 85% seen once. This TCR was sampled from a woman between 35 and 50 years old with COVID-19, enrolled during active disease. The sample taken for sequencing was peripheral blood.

CDR3 in amino acids: CASPPLDSCF. The CDR3 DNA reads as TGTGCCAGCCCCCCCTTAGACAGTTGTTTT. The rearrangement links TRBV21-1 to TRBJ2-7; TRBD1 was called by the table and not checked on the DNA. TRBV21-1 is a known pseudogene. The CDR3 totals 10 residues.